The 14 T cell receptor beta chains reported below all come from one sample, sequenced in a study of patients and donors after allogeneic stem cell transplantation. TCRdb reanalysed the RT-PCR reads using MiXCR and keeps one entry per CDR3 protein. The sample comprises about 960,000 distinct CDR3 sequences, about 20% of which are singletons, and under 6.5% rests with the top ten. Sequences were obtained from blood, either unsorted or a sorted T cell fraction (not recorded which). These receptors were taken from a human donor who was either an allogeneic HSCT recipient or a stem cell or donor lymphocyte infusion donor (not recorded which). It is not recorded whose cells these are; they may come from a transplant donor.

V gene TRBV12-3 or TRBV12-4 combines with J gene TRBJ1-1; TRBD1 is a possible D gene (5 bases). The V and J ends lost 5 bases and 14 bases respectively, with 15 bases between them. The CDR3 extends over 11 amino acids. Written as DNA, the CDR3 is TGTGCCAGCAGTATGGACAAATCTTGCTTCTTT. Protein sequence: CASSMDKSCFF.

This clonotype was observed a few times. The chain has TRBV6-2 or TRBV6-3 and TRBJ1-1, with unresolved D. The V end lost 6 bases, the J end lost 0 bases, and 17 bases lay between the germline ends. Germline CDR1 reads MNHEY; CDR2 reads SVGEGT. The CDR3 extends over 16 amino acids. The CDR3 is CASSSSPDNMNTEAFF. The CDR3 region has the DNA TGTGCCAGCAGCTCCTCCCCCGACAACATGAACACTGAAGCTTTCTTT.

The V gene is TRBV28, the J gene TRBJ2-5; D gene uncertain. The germline gives CDR1 MDHEN, CDR2 SYDVKM. CDR3 length: 16 residues. Trimming shortened V by 2 bases and J by 1 base, and 14 bases separated the two germline ends. CDR3 DNA: TGTGCCAGCAGTTTAACACTCTGGGGTTTCCAAGAGACCCAGTACTTC. It yields the protein CASSLTLWGFQETQYF. The full variable domain, in which reference TRBV28 and TRBJ2-5 provide the parts outside the CDR3, is DVKVTQSSRYLVKRTGEKVFLECVQDMDHENMFWYRQDPGLGLRLIYFSYDVKMKEKGDIPEGYSVSREKKERFSLILESASTNQTSMYLCASSLTLWGFQETQYFGPGTRLLVL.

The genes are TRBV20-1 and TRBJ1-5; D might be TRBD1 (5 bases). CDR3 length: 14 residues. Trimming removed 6 bases from V and 0 bases from J, with 12 bases in between. The germline CDR1 and CDR2 sequences are DFQATT and SNEGSKA (reference sequence). CDR3 loop: CSAQDTHSNQPQHF. The CDR3 DNA reads TGCAGTGCCCAGGACACCCATAGCAATCAGCCCCAGCATTTT.

The chain combines TRBV20-1 with TRBJ2-6, with 8 bases that match TRBD1. The V gene end was trimmed by 5 bases and the J gene end by 1 base; junction bases not matched to a gene: 7. The CDR3 runs 16 residues. Germline lookup yields CDR1 DFQATT and CDR2 SNEGSKA (reference sequence). The CDR3, as DNA: TGCAGTGCTGAGGACAGGGTTGGTTCTGGGGCCAACGTCCTGACTTTC. The encoded protein is CSAEDRVGSGANVLTF.

This clonotype was seen a few times. This chain links TRBV20-1 with TRBJ1-1; D is perhaps TRBD1 (5 bases). Germline V lookup: CDR1 DFQATT, CDR2 SNEGSKA (reference sequence). Trimming stripped 7 bases from V and 5 bases from J, with 14 bases between. This CDR3 is 12 amino acids long. CDR3: CSGPLRETEAFF. The CDR3 DNA follows: TGCAGTGGACCCCTCAGGGAGACTGAAGCTTTCTTT.

This clonotype was seen a few times. The V gene is TRBV4-1, the J gene TRBJ2-6, with D unclear. Germline CDR1 and CDR2: MGHRA and YSYEKL. The CDR3 sequence is 18 residues long. Between the trimmed V and J ends, which lost 1 base and 0 bases, there was a span of 13 bases. The CDR3 bases are TGCGCCAGCAGCCAAGGCTTAAGGTTATACTCTGGGGCCAACGTCCTGACTTTC. Its protein product is CASSQGLRLYSGANVLTF.

J is TRBJ2-3 and V is TRBV20-1, with D tentatively TRBD2 (5 bases). The germline CDR1 and CDR2 sequences are DFQATT and SNEGSKA (reference sequence). V lost 2 bases to trimming and J lost 2 bases, with 8 bases between them. The CDR3 consists of 13 residues. For the CDR3, the DNA is TGCAGTGCTAGAATAGCGCACACAGATACGCAGTATTTT. Its protein is CSARIAHTDTQYF.

This sequence joins TRBV12-3 or TRBV12-4 and TRBJ2-5, with unresolved D. The CDR3 has 17 residues. V dropped 5 bases and J dropped 0 bases, with 19 bases sitting between them. This CDR3 reads CASSGSSLTFYQETQYF. The CDR3 bases are TGTGCCAGCAGTGGGTCCAGTCTAACTTTCTACCAAGAGACCCAGTACTTC.

The genes are TRBV6-2 or TRBV6-3 and TRBJ2-5; a possible D gene is TRBD1 (5 bases). The V end was cut by 0 bases, the J end by 10 bases, with 12 bases between. The germline V gene has CDR1 MNHEY and CDR2 SVGEGT. CDR3 size: 13 residues. CDR3 sequence: CASSYSMMQGQYF. CDR3 DNA sequence: TGTGCCAGCAGTTACTCGATGATGCAGGGCCAGTACTTC.

The CDR3 nucleotides read TGTGCCAGCAGTTTAGGCCGGCAGAGGCTACGAGAGACCCAGTACTTC. The encoded protein is CASSLGRQRLRETQYF. V and J are TRBV12-3 or TRBV12-4 and TRBJ2-5; D not resolved. V dropped 1 base and J dropped 4 bases, with 16 bases sitting between them. This CDR3 region has 16 residues.

The chain has TRBV5-1 and TRBJ2-3, with 8 bases matching TRBD2. Losses at the gene ends were 3 bases for V and 6 bases for J; bases not matched to a gene: 12. Germline V gives CDR1 SGHRS, CDR2 YFSETQ. CDR3 length: 16 amino acids. The CDR3 region is CASSSGLAVLSDTQYF. The CDR3 DNA reads as TGCGCCAGCAGCTCCGGACTAGCCGTCCTCTCCGATACGCAGTATTTT.

This clonotype was recorded a few times. V usage is TRBV7-2 and J usage is TRBJ2-2, with no clear D. CDR1 is SGHTA and CDR2 is FQGNSA in the germline V gene. V was cut by 5 bases and J by 5 bases, with 18 bases left in between. The CDR3 has 16 amino acids. The CDR3 protein is CASSPNPISRTGELFF. The CDR3 DNA reads TGTGCCAGCAGCCCCAACCCGATCTCTCGGACCGGGGAGCTGTTTTTT.

This sequence joins TRBV9 and TRBJ2-1; the D is unclear. Trimming stripped 4 bases from V and 5 bases from J, with 10 bases between. CDR3 length: 13 amino acids. Per germline, CDR1 SGDLS and CDR2 YYNGEE. CDR3 DNA sequence: TGTGCCAGCAGCCCCCCGCGAAACAATGAGCAGTTCTTC. The encoded protein is CASSPPRNNEQFF.